One and the same sample provided the 9 T cell receptor beta chains below, sequenced in a study of post-analysis software for immune sequencing data. Study-level points and caveats: Five or six TRBV segments appeared more often in patients than in controls, and TRBV5-6, TRBV5-1 and TRBV20-1 were among these.

Unique molecular identifiers were present in the TCR beta cDNA libraries. TCRdb fed the PCR reads into MiXCR, producing one record per CDR3 protein. Of 750,000 to 950,000 distinct CDR3 sequences in the sample, approximately 57% were seen once. These receptors' targets are unknown. The sample comprised blood. The receptors here all came from a girl aged 10 to 17 with multiple sclerosis.

The V call is TRBV7-3, the J call TRBJ2-3, with 13 bases identical to TRBD2. This CDR3 is 18 amino acids long. Germline assignment: CDR1 SGHTA and CDR2 FQGTGA. V trimming: 4 bases; J trimming: 2 bases; junction bases outside the gene matches: 9. The CDR3 DNA sequence: TGTGCCAGCAGCTCAAGACTAGCGGGGGGTCCTTTCACAGATACGCAGTATTTT. Its protein is CASSSRLAGGPFTDTQYF.

This sequence joins TRBV7-3 and TRBJ2-3; 11 nucleotides align to TRBD2. The length of the CDR3 is 20 residues. Trimming at V came to 7 bases and at J to 2 bases, leaving 20 bases not matched to a gene. Germline CDR1 reads SGHTA; CDR2 reads FQGTGA. The CDR3 is CASTTKGLAGGPRPTDTQYF. The CDR3 nucleotides are TGTGCCAGCACAACCAAAGGGCTAGCGGGGGGTCCCAGGCCCACAGATACGCAGTATTTT.

This clonotype has a handful of counts. The chain combines TRBV7-6 with TRBJ2-1; 8 nucleotides align to TRBD2. Germline values: CDR1 SGHVS, CDR2 FNYEAQ. The CDR3 totals 16 residues. Trimming took 0 bases from V and 4 from J; bases not matched to a gene: 5. In nucleotides, the CDR3 is TGTGCCAGCAGCTTAGCGCGGGCTAGCGGGTACAATGAGCAGTTCTTC. This encodes CASSLARASGYNEQFF.

J is TRBJ1-5 and V is TRBV7-2; D unresolved. V lost 5 bases and J 14 bases, leaving 13 bases between the germline ends. Germline values: CDR1 SGHTA, CDR2 FQGNSA. The CDR3 has 11 amino acids. The CDR3 loop is CASSSGPSKHF. The CDR3 nucleotides are TGTGCCAGCAGCAGCGGACCATCCAAGCATTTT.

This clonotype was counted only a few times. The chain joins TRBV20-1 to TRBJ2-3; D possibly uses TRBD1 or TRBD2 (6 bases each). Germline V lookup: CDR1 DFQATT, CDR2 SNEGSKA (reference sequence). The ends were cut back, 6 bases at V and 0 bases at J, with 16 bases in the middle. The length of the CDR3 is 15 residues. CDR3 in amino acids: CSAQRGETSTDTQYF. The CDR3 DNA is TGCAGTGCCCAGAGGGGGGAGACTAGCACAGATACGCAGTATTTT.

This chain joins TRBV20-1 and TRBJ1-2; D ambiguous. Germline-derived CDR1 and CDR2 are DFQATT and SNEGSKA (reference sequence). CDR3 length: 11 residues. The CDR3 DNA reads TGCAGGGCTTTGCCGATCTATGGCTACACCTTC. It translates to CRALPIYGYTF.

This clonotype has more than one count but fewer than ten. The chain joins TRBV27 to TRBJ1-2; D gene ambiguous. The CDR3 extends over 13 amino acids. The germline V gene encodes CDR1 MNHEY and CDR2 SMNVEV (reference sequence). V dropped 2 bases and J dropped 7 bases, with 11 bases sitting between them. CDR3 coding DNA: TGTGCCAGCAGTTTAACTTCCTCCGGTGGCTACACCTTC. Translation gives CASSLTSSGGYTF.

This clonotype was seen a few times. The chain joins TRBV20-1 to TRBJ2-3; 8 bases line up with TRBD2. The ends lost 1 base at V and 0 bases at J; junction bases unmatched: 0. Germline V lookup: CDR1 DFQATT, CDR2 SNEGSKA (reference sequence). This CDR3 has 14 amino acids. The CDR3 is CSARVAGSTDTQYF. The CDR3 DNA is TGCAGTGCTAGAGTAGCGGGGAGCACAGATACGCAGTATTTT.

The chain joins TRBV2 to TRBJ2-5; 7 bases are a match to TRBD1. TRBJ2-7 matches the DNA end more closely, so the J call is doubtful. The germline gives CDR1 SNHLY, CDR2 FYNNEI. CDR3 size: 13 residues. The CDR3 bases are TGTGCCTCCTACGACAGGGTTAACAGCGAGCAGTACTTC. Translating it yields CASYDRVNSEQYF.